Listed here are 24 T cell receptor beta chains from one sample, sequenced in a study of T-cell reconstitution after alpha-beta-depleted transplantation in children. Molecular barcoding with unique molecular identifiers was used for the TCRbeta library. TCRdb re-analysed the PCR reads in MiXCR, keeping a single row per CDR3 protein. There are under 300,000 distinct CDR3 sequences in the sample; roughly 11% occur only once, and about a quarter lies in the top ten. Sequenced material: peripheral blood, taken 180 days after TCRalphabeta/CD19-depleted stem cell transplant. Every receptor here comes from a male patient aged 2-15 years who had a stem cell transplant for chronic granulomatous disease, so the T cells may come from the graft donor.

The V call is TRBV19, the J call TRBJ2-1; weak D call: TRBD1 (7 bases). This CDR3 comprises 15 residues. V lost 3 bases to trimming and J lost 5 bases, with 14 bases between them. Germline-derived CDR1 and CDR2 are LNHDA and SQIVND (reference sequence). The CDR3 is CASSIQGGNHNEQFF. Here the CDR3 DNA reads TGTGCCAGTAGTATCCAGGGGGGCAATCACAATGAGCAGTTCTTC.

The rearrangement joins TRBV14 to TRBJ2-5; no definite D call. Germline assignment: CDR1 SGHDN and CDR2 FVKESK. This CDR3 contains 16 residues. Trimming left V 4 bases short and J 0 bases short, with 15 bases between. The CDR3 DNA reads TGTGCCAGCAGCCTCGTGGGGTCCTCGTACCAAGAGACCCAGTACTTC. It is translated as CASSLVGSSYQETQYF.

In this sample, this clonotype turned up many times. The gene calls are TRBV5-1 and TRBJ1-5; D not resolved. The CDR3 is made up of 15 amino acids. The V gene lost 0 bases and the J gene lost 3 bases, with 10 bases spanning the gap. The germline CDR1 and CDR2 sequences are SGHRS and YFSETQ. The DNA of the CDR3 is TGCGCCAGCAGCTTGGAACCGGGGTTCAATCAGCCCCAGCATTTT. Residues: CASSLEPGFNQPQHF.

This clonotype was seen repeatedly, ten times or more. The chain couples TRBV5-8 to TRBJ2-5; 7 bases match TRBD2. The CDR3 is 14 amino acids. The V gene end was trimmed by 5 bases and the J gene end by 10 bases; junction bases not matched to a gene: 14. Germline lookup yields CDR1 SGHTS and CDR2 YDEGEE. The DNA of the CDR3 is TGTGCCAGCAGAGCTGAGTCCCACCGGGGGGACCAGTACTTC. It specifies CASRAESHRGDQYF.

A remark on this clonotype: It may be a read error: a sequence one base away is much more abundant. V gene TRBV28 combines with J gene TRBJ2-3; TRBD2 matches 8 bases. Germline CDR1 and CDR2: MDHEN and SYDVKM. The CDR3 length is 14 residues. Trimming at V came to 8 bases and at J to 2 bases, leaving 6 bases not matched to a gene. The CDR3 region has the DNA TGTGCCAGCGGCCAACTAGCGGTCACAGATACGCAGTATTTT. It codes for CASGQLAVTDTQYF.

This clonotype was counted ten times or more. The chain combines TRBV10-2 with TRBJ2-1; TRBD2 aligns across 7 bases. Germline loops: CDR1 WSHSY, CDR2 SAAADI. V shed 7 bases, J shed 13 bases, and the junction held 19 bases outside the gene matches. This CDR3 spans 15 amino acids. The CDR3 sequence: CASISAGTTFTGQFF. Written as DNA, the CDR3 is TGCGCCAGCATCTCCGCCGGGACTACCTTTACGGGCCAGTTCTTC.

There are many counts of this clonotype. The chain is built from TRBV5-1 and TRBJ1-1, with 7 bases lining up with TRBD1. CDR3 size: 17 residues. Germline assignment: CDR1 SGHRS and CDR2 YFSETQ. Unmatched junction bases numbered 17, after V lost 5 bases and J lost 4 bases. The CDR3 bases are TGCGCCAGCAGATCCCGGGACAGAGCGTTTCGGGGCACTGAAGCTTTCTTT. It is translated as CASRSRDRAFRGTEAFF. The complete variable domain, with remaining parts taken from reference TRBV5-1 and TRBJ1-1, reads KAGVTQTPRYLIKTRGQQVTLSCSPISGHRSVSWYQQTPGQGLQFLFEYFSETQRNKGNFPGRFSGRQFSNSRSEMNVSTLELGDSALYLCASRSRDRAFRGTEAFFGQGTRLTVV.

This clonotype was detected ten times or more. CDR3 in amino acids: CAWYRTTEAFF. The CDR3 DNA is TGTGCCTGGTACCGAACTACTGAAGCTTTCTTT. The genes are TRBV30 and TRBJ1-1, with no clear D. This CDR3 has 11 amino acids. The germline V and J ends were trimmed by 5 bases and 5 bases, with 9 bases remaining between them. Germline CDR1 GTSNPN, CDR2 SVGIG (reference sequence). Full variable domain (remainder filled in from reference TRBV30 and TRBJ1-1): SQTIHQWPATLVQPVGSPLSLECTVEGTSNPNLYWYRQAAGRGLQLLFYSVGIGQISSEVPQNLSASRPQDRQFILSSKKLLLSDSGFYLCAWYRTTEAFFGQGTRLTVV.

This clonotype has ten or more counts. The CDR3 spells CSAPTGGYRTQYF. DNA of the CDR3: TGCAGTGCTCCGACAGGGGGCTACAGGACCCAGTACTTC. The rearrangement links TRBV20-1 to TRBJ2-5, with 10 positions matching TRBD1. Germline loops: CDR1 DFQATT, CDR2 SNEGSKA (reference sequence). The CDR3 covers 13 residues. Trimming cost V 5 bases and J 7 bases; bases outside gene matches: 7.

The rearrangement joins TRBV9 to TRBJ2-3, with 10 positions matching TRBD2. The length of the CDR3 is 16 residues. Trimming removed 0 bases from V and 4 bases from J; junction bases left unmatched: 5. Germline lookup yields CDR1 SGDLS and CDR2 YYNGEE. The CDR3 protein is CASSVGKSGGADTQYF. CDR3 DNA sequence: TGTGCCAGCAGCGTAGGCAAGAGCGGGGGGGCAGATACGCAGTATTTT.

In this sample, this clonotype turned up once. Compared with germline, one end of the junction differs, possibly owing to a read error. The chain has TRBV18 and TRBJ2-7; possible D gene TRBD2, 6 bases. The CDR3 has 14 amino acids. Germline lookup yields CDR1 KGHSH and CDR2 LQKENI. CDR3 region: CSSSPRDSTREQYF. DNA for the CDR3: TGTTCCAGCTCACCAAGGGACTCCACTCGCGAGCAGTACTTC.

This clonotype appeared many times. V is TRBV24-1 and J is TRBJ2-7; unclear D gene. This CDR3 region has 18 residues. V shed 4 bases and J shed 1 base, with 22 bases lying between them. CDR1 is KGHDR, CDR2 SFDVKD, per germline. The CDR3 region is CATSDPKLQSLRSYEQYF. In nucleotides, the CDR3 is TGTGCCACCAGTGACCCGAAGTTACAATCCTTAAGGTCCTACGAGCAGTACTTC.

This clonotype has a handful of counts. The chain recombines TRBV7-6 with TRBJ2-7; D is uncertain. From germline, CDR1 is SGHVS and CDR2 FNYEAQ. The CDR3 is 13 amino acids. Trimming removed 5 bases from V and 7 bases from J, with 15 bases in between. The CDR3 loop is CASSHNDGREQYF. Here the CDR3 DNA reads TGTGCCAGCAGCCATAATGACGGAAGGGAGCAGTACTTC.

This clonotype was counted at least ten times. The V and J genes are TRBV27 and TRBJ2-1; D is undetermined. CDR3 size: 11 residues. V dropped 6 bases and J dropped 4 bases, with 4 bases sitting between them. CDR1 and CDR2 (germline): MNHEY, SMNVEV (reference sequence). CDR3 sequence: CASRGYNEQFF. The CDR3 DNA reads as TGTGCCAGCAGGGGATACAATGAGCAGTTCTTC.

This clonotype was detected ten times or more. The V and J genes are TRBV12-3 or TRBV12-4 and TRBJ2-2; D might be TRBD1 (6 bases). Trimming pared 2 bases from V and 0 bases from J, leaving 13 bases between. This CDR3 has 17 residues. This CDR3 is CASSLRVGATNTGELFF. CDR3 DNA sequence: TGTGCCAGCAGTTTAAGGGTGGGGGCTACGAACACCGGGGAGCTGTTTTTT.

Ten or more counts support this clonotype. The rearrangement joins TRBV28 to TRBJ2-5; maybe TRBD2 (6 bases). Deletions cut 7 bases from V and 5 bases from J, with 8 bases between. There are 11 residues in the CDR3. The germline V gene has CDR1 MDHEN and CDR2 SYDVKM. The CDR3 DNA reads TGTGCCAGCACCGGAGGGGAGACCCAGTACTTC. Encoded protein: CASTGGETQYF.

Many counts were recorded for this clonotype. The genes are TRBV7-2 and TRBJ2-3, with TRBD2 matching over 10 bases. The germline CDR1 and CDR2 sequences are SGHTA and FQGNSA. The J segment lost 4 bases and the V segment lost 4 bases, leaving 5 bases of the junction unmatched. The CDR3 totals 15 residues. The CDR3 loop is CASSCTSGTPDTQYF. CDR3 DNA: TGTGCCAGCAGCTGCACTAGCGGGACCCCAGATACGCAGTATTTT. The full variable domain, with the rest looked up from reference TRBV7-2 and TRBJ2-3, is GAGVSQSPSNKVTEKGKDVELRCDPISGHTALYWYRQSLGQGLEFLIYFQGNSAPDKSGLPSDRFSAERTGGSVSTLTIQRTQQEDSAVYLCASSCTSGTPDTQYFGPGTRLTVL.

This clonotype was recorded many times. V usage is TRBV7-9 and J usage is TRBJ2-7; no reliable D call. This CDR3 spans 13 amino acids. Trimming took off 3 bases at V and 3 bases at J, with 9 bases between the two ends. Germline lookup yields CDR1 SEHNR and CDR2 FQNEAQ (reference sequence). CDR3 sequence: CASSFKGNYEQYF. The DNA for the CDR3 is TGTGCCAGCAGCTTTAAGGGCAACTACGAGCAGTACTTC.

Ten or more counts support this clonotype. This rearrangement joins TRBV28 to TRBJ2-1; 7 bases map to TRBD2. V dropped 3 bases and J dropped 15; count of bases not matched to a gene: 8. The CDR3 covers 12 residues. Germline values: CDR1 MDHEN, CDR2 SYDVKM. This CDR3 reads CASSFFGTIPFF. CDR3 in DNA: TGTGCCAGCAGTTTCTTCGGGACTATACCGTTCTTC.

This clonotype was seen at least ten times. V is TRBV7-2 and J is TRBJ1-2; perhaps TRBD1 as D (5 bases). Germline assignment: CDR1 SGHTA and CDR2 FQGNSA. This CDR3 has 17 residues. V lost 2 bases to trimming and J lost 6 bases, with 22 bases between them. The DNA of the CDR3 is TGTGCCAGCAGCTTAATGGTCAAACCCGGGGGTTCGGATGGCTACACCTTC. It encodes CASSLMVKPGGSDGYTF.

This clonotype has at least ten counts. The chain uses TRBV15 and TRBJ2-7; 9 nucleotides line up with TRBD1. Germline V gene sequence: CDR1 LNHNV, CDR2 YYDKDF (reference sequence). V lost 3 bases and J lost 5; bases outside the gene matches: 8. There are 15 residues in the CDR3. The CDR3 loop reads CATSSGTGIRDEQYF. Here the CDR3 DNA reads TGTGCCACCAGCAGTGGGACAGGGATCAGAGACGAGCAGTACTTC.

This clonotype was counted ten times or more. The chain is built from TRBV5-1 and TRBJ2-2; TRBD2 matches 7 bases. The CDR3 runs 14 residues. From germline, CDR1 is SGHRS and CDR2 YFSETQ. V lost 2 bases to trimming and J lost 4 bases; unmatched junction nucleotides: 2. CDR3 residues: CASSFASGTGELFF. The CDR3 coding sequence is TGCGCCAGCAGCTTCGCTAGCGGCACCGGGGAGCTGTTTTTT.

V is TRBV5-1 and J is TRBJ2-5; 9 bases line up with TRBD1. Germline trimming cut 0 bases from V and 5 bases from J; bases unmatched to any gene: 5. CDR3 length: 15 amino acids. CDR1 SGHRS and CDR2 YFSETQ come from the germline V gene. The CDR3 region is CASSLVQGATETQYF. The CDR3 bases are TGCGCCAGCAGCTTGGTACAGGGGGCGACGGAGACCCAGTACTTC. Drawing the rest from reference TRBV5-1 and TRBJ2-5, the complete variable domain is KAGVTQTPRYLIKTRGQQVTLSCSPISGHRSVSWYQQTPGQGLQFLFEYFSETQRNKGNFPGRFSGRQFSNSRSEMNVSTLELGDSALYLCASSLVQGATETQYFGPGTRLLVL.

This clonotype appeared a few times. Germline and junction disagree at one end, which may indicate a read error. The chain employs TRBV6-1 and TRBJ2-1; 10 bases are a match to TRBD1. The CDR3 is made up of 13 amino acids. Germline V gives CDR1 MNHNS, CDR2 SASEGT. CDR3 region: CASSLDRGRPRLF. The CDR3, as DNA: TGTGCCAGCAGTCTAGACAGGGGGCGTCCCAGACTCTTC.